These T cell receptor beta chains were read from a single sample in a study of post-analysis software for immune sequencing data. TCRdb called the PCR reads again in MiXCR, with one record for every CDR3 protein. The sample lists approximately 730,000 distinct CDR3 sequences; around 45% were seen once. What was sequenced was blood. These receptors all come from a girl between 5 and 17 years old with multiple sclerosis. The CDR3 runs from the conserved cysteine through the conserved F or W. D genes are given only for firm matches. Clone size, where shown, is once, few, many, or a class for clones that have expanded.

J: TRBJ2-1
V: TRBV9
D: TRBD2
size: few
DNA: TGTGCCAGCAGCGTAGGCAGCGGGAGGGCCGCTGAGCAGTTCTTC
CDR3: CASSVGSGRAAEQFF

J: TRBJ1-2
V: TRBV27
D: -
size: many
DNA: TGTGCCAGCAGTTTATCGTGGGGGGGCTACGGCTACACCTTC
CDR3: CASSLSWGGYGYTF

J: TRBJ2-6
V: TRBV12-3/TRBV12-4
D: TRBD1
size: -
DNA: TGTGCCAGCACCGGACAGGATATCTACGCCGGGGCCAACGTCCTGACTTTC
CDR3: CASTGQDIYAGANVLTF

J: TRBJ2-1
V: TRBV29-1
D: TRBD1
size: few
DNA: TGCAGCATAGAGACAGGGTCGGTTGAGCAGTTCTTC
CDR3: CSIETGSVEQFF

J: TRBJ2-1
V: TRBV20-1
D: -
size: -
DNA: TGCAGTGCTAGGCTCACTGGCGGGATCCACAATGAGCAGTTCTTC
CDR3: CSARLTGGIHNEQFF

J: TRBJ1-2
V: TRBV7-9
D: -
size: -
DNA: TGTGCCAGCAGCCCACTTCAAGGGGTTGACTATGGCTACACCTTC
CDR3: CASSPLQGVDYGYTF

J: TRBJ2-1
V: TRBV9
D: TRBD2
size: -
DNA: TGTGCCAGCAGCGGGTCGGGAGGGGACAATGAGCAGTTCTTC
CDR3: CASSGSGGDNEQFF

J: TRBJ2-3
V: TRBV29-1
D: -
size: -
DNA: TGCAGCACCAGCGGCGCGGCAGGGGACACAGATACGCAGTATTTT
CDR3: CSTSGAAGDTDTQYF

J: TRBJ2-7
V: TRBV10-3
D: TRBD2
size: -
DNA: TGTGCCATCAGTGAGCCCGTCAACCTCGCGGGAGGGCCCTACGAGCAGTACTTC
CDR3: CAISEPVNLAGGPYEQYF

J: TRBJ2-3
V: TRBV5-1
D: TRBD2
size: few
DNA: TGCGCCAGCAGCGCGGGAGAGGGTGCAGATACGCAGTATTTT
CDR3: CASSAGEGADTQYF

J: TRBJ2-1
V: TRBV14
D: -
size: -
DNA: TGTGCCAGCAGCCCCATTCCGACGGAATACAATGAGCAGTTCTTC
CDR3: CASSPIPTEYNEQFF

J: TRBJ2-1
V: TRBV7-9
D: TRBD2
size: -
DNA: TGTGCCAGCAGCTTCAGGACTAGCGGGAAGAGCTCCTACAATGAGCAGTTCTTC
CDR3: CASSFRTSGKSSYNEQFF

J: TRBJ1-2
V: TRBV4-1
D: TRBD1
size: -
DNA: TGCGCCAGCAGCCAAGAGTTTGGGGGGACAGGGCCCCTTGACTATGGCTACACCTTC
CDR3: CASSQEFGGTGPLDYGYTF

J: TRBJ2-1
V: TRBV12-3/TRBV12-4
D: -
size: -
DNA: TGTGCCAGCAGTTTTAAACTAGTAGGGAGTGAGCAGTTCTTC
CDR3: CASSFKLVGSEQFF

J: TRBJ1-2
V: TRBV12-3/TRBV12-4
D: TRBD1
size: few
DNA: TGTGCCAGCAGTCCTACGGGACAGGCTTATGGCTACACCTTC
CDR3: CASSPTGQAYGYTF

J: TRBJ2-1
V: TRBV20-1
D: TRBD2
size: -
DNA: TGCAGTGCTATCCGATCTAGCGGGAGTTACAATGAGCAGTTCTTC
CDR3: CSAIRSSGSYNEQFF

J: TRBJ1-2
V: TRBV29-1
D: -
size: -
DNA: TGCAGCGTTGGCGTGGGCACAATCTATGGCTACACCTTC
CDR3: CSVGVGTIYGYTF

J: TRBJ1-5
V: TRBV28
D: TRBD1
size: once
DNA: TGTGCCAGCACCAAAGGGCGCTCGGGCACAGGGGGTAAGCCCCAGCATTTT
CDR3: CASTKGRSGTGGKPQHF

J: TRBJ2-1
V: TRBV24-1
D: -
size: few
DNA: TGTGCCACCAGTGACCGAGCAGGGTTCCCCTACTCCTACAATGAGCAGTTCTTC
CDR3: CATSDRAGFPYSYNEQFF

J: TRBJ1-4
V: TRBV12-3/TRBV12-4
D: -
size: -
DNA: TGTGCCAGCAGCCCCACACGGAATCCAACTAATGAAAAACTGTTTTTT
CDR3: CASSPTRNPTNEKLFF

J: TRBJ2-1
V: TRBV20-1
D: TRBD2
size: -
DNA: TGCAGTGCTAGAGATAAACTAGCGGGATTCCATGAGCAGTTCTTC
CDR3: CSARDKLAGFHEQFF

J: TRBJ2-1
V: TRBV6-1
D: -
size: -
DNA: TGTGCCAGCAGTGAAGCGTGTCAGCTTACCTACAATGAGCAGTTCTTC
CDR3: CASSEACQLTYNEQFF

J: TRBJ2-1
V: TRBV12-5
D: TRBD2
size: -
DNA: TGTGCTAGTGAGGGGGGGTCTACTAGCGGGCTCTACAATGAGCAGTTCTTC
CDR3: CASEGGSTSGLYNEQFF

J: TRBJ2-4
V: TRBV10-3
D: -
size: few
DNA: TGTGCCGCCGGCGCAAGCGCGCGCATTCAGTACTTC
CDR3: CAAGASARIQYF

J: TRBJ2-7
V: TRBV25-1
D: TRBD2
size: -
DNA: TGTGCCAGCAGGGCCCCGGGACTAGCCCCTAGTGAGCAGTACTTC
CDR3: CASRAPGLAPSEQYF

J: TRBJ2-1
V: TRBV4-1
D: TRBD2
size: once
DNA: TGCGCCAGCAGCCAGGGGAGGGTGAGGGAGCAGTTCTTC
CDR3: CASSQGRVREQFF

J: TRBJ1-1
V: TRBV3-1
D: -
size: few
DNA: TGTGCCAGCAGGCAAGGGAGGGGACCCTTTTCTGTACAAGCTTTCTTT
CDR3: CASRQGRGPFSVQAFF

J: TRBJ2-1
V: TRBV7-3
D: -
size: many
DNA: TGTGCCAGCAGCTCAGGTCCCAATGAGCAGTTCTTC
CDR3: CASSSGPNEQFF

J: TRBJ2-7
V: TRBV5-1
D: TRBD2
size: -
DNA: TGCGCCAGCAGCCAAAGGGAGGGGACGTCCTACGAGCAGTACTTC
CDR3: CASSQREGTSYEQYF

J: TRBJ2-1
V: TRBV7-2
D: -
size: -
DNA: TGTGCCAGCAACTCGATCGAAGGGAGATCCGATGAGCAGTTCTTC
CDR3: CASNSIEGRSDEQFF

J: TRBJ2-1
V: TRBV5-6
D: -
size: few
DNA: TGTGCCAGCAGCTTGGGGGAGGGGGCGACTACAGTCCATGAGCAGTTCTTC
CDR3: CASSLGEGATTVHEQFF

J: TRBJ2-7
V: TRBV12-3/TRBV12-4
D: -
size: once
DNA: TGTGCCAGCAGTTCCTCTAGGGACGGACGGTACGAGCAGTACTTC
CDR3: CASSSSRDGRYEQYF

J: TRBJ1-2
V: TRBV4-3
D: TRBD1
size: -
DNA: TGCGCCAGCAGCCAAGTACCAGGGGGGAACTATGGCTACACCTTC
CDR3: CASSQVPGGNYGYTF

J: TRBJ2-7
V: TRBV24-1
D: TRBD2
size: -
DNA: TGTGCCACCAGTGCCGCCCCCCCTAGCGGGAGGTACAATGAGCAGTACTTC
CDR3: CATSAAPPSGRYNEQYF

J: TRBJ2-1
V: TRBV28
D: TRBD2
size: once
DNA: TGTGCCAGCAGTTTATACGGTCTAGCGGGAGTTAATGAGCAGTTCTTC
CDR3: CASSLYGLAGVNEQFF

J: TRBJ2-6
V: TRBV11-2
D: -
size: -
DNA: TGTGCCAGCAGCCCCCAGGGCTCTGGGGCCAACGTCCCGACTTTC
CDR3: CASSPQGSGANVPTF

J: TRBJ1-1
V: TRBV6-5
D: -
size: few
DNA: TGTGCCAGCAGTTACTCGATTGTCGATAACACTGAAGCTTTCTTT
CDR3: CASSYSIVDNTEAFF

J: TRBJ1-2
V: TRBV4-2
D: TRBD1
size: -
DNA: TGTGCCAGCAGCCAAGAAGGGAGGGGACAGTATGACTATGGCTACACCTTC
CDR3: CASSQEGRGQYDYGYTF

J: TRBJ2-3
V: TRBV20-1
D: TRBD2
size: -
DNA: TGCAGTGCTAGGGTTAGCGGGTCGGCACGGTATTTT
CDR3: CSARVSGSARYF

J: TRBJ2-3
V: TRBV15
D: TRBD2
size: -
DNA: TGTGCCACCAGCAATGGACTTCTAGCGGGAGTGACAGATACGCAGTATTTT
CDR3: CATSNGLLAGVTDTQYF

J: TRBJ2-7
V: TRBV4-2
D: TRBD2
size: -
DNA: TGTACCAGCAGCCAAGATAGGGGACTAGCGGAGAAGCAGTACTTC
CDR3: CTSSQDRGLAEKQYF

J: TRBJ2-2
V: TRBV7-2
D: TRBD2
size: -
DNA: TGTGCCAGCAGCAAGGGGACTAGCGGTAAATCGAACACCGGGGAGCTGTTTTTT
CDR3: CASSKGTSGKSNTGELFF

J: TRBJ2-7
V: TRBV4-3
D: TRBD1
size: -
DNA: TGCGCCAGCAGCATAACCGGGACAGGGGACTACGAGCAGTACTTC
CDR3: CASSITGTGDYEQYF